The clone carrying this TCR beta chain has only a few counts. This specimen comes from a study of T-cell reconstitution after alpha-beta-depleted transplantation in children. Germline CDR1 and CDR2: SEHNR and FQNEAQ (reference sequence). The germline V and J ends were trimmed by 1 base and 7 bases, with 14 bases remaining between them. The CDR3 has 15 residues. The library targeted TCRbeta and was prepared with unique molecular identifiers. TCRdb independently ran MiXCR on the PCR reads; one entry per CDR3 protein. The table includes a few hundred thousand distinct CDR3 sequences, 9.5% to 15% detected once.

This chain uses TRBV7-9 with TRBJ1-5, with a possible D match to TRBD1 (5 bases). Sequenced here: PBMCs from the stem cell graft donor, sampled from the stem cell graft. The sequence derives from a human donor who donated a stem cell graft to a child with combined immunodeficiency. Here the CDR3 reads CASSLGMGEGQPQHF. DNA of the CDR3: TGTGCCAGCAGCTTAGGGATGGGGGAGGGGCAGCCCCAGCATTTT.